These 22 T cell receptor beta chains came from one sample sequenced in a study of shared clonotypes between healthy human individuals. Measured with immunoSEQ multiplex PCR; TCRdb has only the in-frame clones, and not every one. The table shows more than 2 million clones, with roughly 95% occurring only once. Input material: naive CD4+ T cells sorted from blood. The subset here: CD45RA+ positively selected. These receptors were taken from a man in his late teens or twenties in good health.

The chain is built from TRBV7-6 and TRBJ2-7; 7 nucleotides line up with TRBD1. This CDR3 has 15 amino acids. Losses at the gene ends were 3 bases for V and 1 base for J; bases not matched to a gene: 6. Per germline, CDR1 SGHVS and CDR2 FNYEAQ. CDR3 coding DNA: TGTGCCAGCAGCTTGGGGTTGGGACAGTCCTACGAGCAGTACTTC. Residues: CASSLGLGQSYEQYF.

This chain connects TRBV21-1 to TRBJ2-3; no check of the table's D call, TRBD2, against the DNA was made. TRBV21-1 is a pseudogene segment. The CDR3 extends over 12 amino acids. CDR3 bases: TGTGCCAGCATCCCGCCGGGAGATACGCAGTATTTT. Residues: CASIPPGDTQYF.

The V call is TRBV30, the J call TRBJ2-5; D is uncertain. CDR1 and CDR2 (germline): GTSNPN, SVGIG (reference sequence). V was cut by 1 base and J by 5 bases, with 11 bases left in between. This CDR3 spans 13 amino acids. CDR3: CAWSGLSRETQYF. In nucleotides, the CDR3 is TGTGCCTGGAGTGGGCTCAGTAGGGAGACCCAGTACTTC.

V usage is TRBV19 and J usage is TRBJ2-1; no clear D. V dropped 3 bases and J dropped 7 bases, with 10 bases sitting between them. This CDR3 spans 13 amino acids. Germline V gene data show CDR1 as LNHDA and CDR2 as SQIVND (reference sequence). CDR3: CASSIGSVNEQFF. As DNA, the CDR3 is TGTGCCAGTAGTATTGGCTCCGTGAATGAGCAGTTCTTC.

This clone was observed once. The V call is TRBV4-3, the J call TRBJ1-3; D may be TRBD1 (5 bases). Germline values: CDR1 LGHNA, CDR2 YSLEER. Trimming took 0 bases from V and 1 from J, leaving 16 bases between them. The CDR3 sequence is 18 residues long. The CDR3 spells CASSQEAPARASGNTIYF. The DNA of the CDR3 is TGCGCCAGCAGCCAAGAAGCCCCCGCCAGGGCATCTGGAAACACCATATATTTT.

The CDR3 coding sequence is TGTGCCAGCAGCACCGAGGGGGGGCAGCCCCAGCATTTT. As protein: CASSTEGGQPQHF. The chain has TRBV7-2 and TRBJ1-5; maybe TRBD1 (6 bases). Germline lookup yields CDR1 SGHTA and CDR2 FQGNSA. CDR3 length: 13 amino acids. With 5 bases removed from V and 7 bases from J, the gap between germline ends came to 12 bases.

The V call is TRBV30, the J call TRBJ2-4; 7 bases align to TRBD1. The CDR3 extends over 12 amino acids. The V segment lost 3 bases and the J segment 8 bases; nucleotides outside the gene matches: 4. The germline V gene has CDR1 GTSNPN and CDR2 SVGIG (reference sequence). CDR3 DNA sequence: TGTGCCTGGAGCCCTGGACAGGACATTCAGTACTTC. Residues: CAWSPGQDIQYF.

DNA for the CDR3: TGCGCCAGCAGCTTGGGGACTAGCGGGCCCAACACAGATACGCAGTATTTT. It codes for CASSLGTSGPNTDTQYF. V gene TRBV5-1 combines with J gene TRBJ2-3, with TRBD2 identical over 11 bases. V lost 0 bases to trimming and J lost 2 bases; unmatched junction nucleotides: 5. This CDR3 is built from 17 residues. Germline CDR1 SGHRS, CDR2 YFSETQ.

The gene calls are TRBV29-1 and TRBJ1-1; 12 bases fit TRBD1. Per the germline V gene, CDR1 is SQVTM and CDR2 is ANQGSEA. V shed 3 bases and J 4 bases; nucleotides not matched to a gene: 3. This CDR3 is built from 14 residues. CDR3 bases: TGCAGCGTTGAGCGGGACAGGGGGCCCACTGAAGCTTTCTTT. Residues: CSVERDRGPTEAFF.

The chain couples TRBV5-4 to TRBJ2-5; D is unresolved. Trimming stripped 1 base from V and 5 bases from J, with 9 bases between. There are 13 residues in the CDR3. CDR1 is SGHNT and CDR2 is YYREEE in the germline V gene (reference sequence). CDR3 loop: CASSLILGETQYF. The CDR3 nucleotides are TGTGCCAGCAGCTTGATACTGGGGGAGACCCAGTACTTC.

The rearrangement uses TRBV7-9 and TRBJ1-1, with a possible D match to TRBD1 (6 bases). The length of the CDR3 is 17 residues. Germline values: CDR1 SEHNR, CDR2 FQNEAQ (reference sequence). Between the trimmed V and J ends, which lost 7 bases and 0 bases, there was a span of 21 bases. The CDR3 sequence: CASTPSGGASMNTEAFF. CDR3 nucleotide sequence: TGTGCCAGCACCCCCTCTGGGGGGGCCTCCATGAACACTGAAGCTTTCTTT. The variable domain in full, with the rest retrieved from reference TRBV7-9 and TRBJ1-1, is DTGVSQNPRHKITKRGQNVTFRCDPISEHNRLYWYRQTLGQGPEFLTYFQNEAQLEKSRLLSDRFSAERPKGSFSTLEIQRTEQGDSAMYLCASTPSGGASMNTEAFFGQGTRLTVV.

In its sample, this clone was seen once. The same CDR3 arises from other DNA sequences in this sample as well. The V gene is TRBV10-3, the J gene TRBJ2-7, with a possible D match to TRBD2 (6 bases). This CDR3 spans 12 amino acids. V shed 1 base and J shed 6 bases, with 7 bases lying between them. CDR1 and CDR2 from the germline V gene are ENHRY and SYGVKD. The CDR3 DNA sequence: TGTGCCATCAGTGAGTTGGGGGGCGAGCAGTACTTC. Protein: CAISELGGEQYF.

The chain recombines TRBV2 with TRBJ2-1, with a tentative D call TRBD1 (6 bases). Germline V gene data show CDR1 as SNHLY and CDR2 as FYNNEI. Trimming removed 3 bases at V and 1 base at J, with 7 bases between. This CDR3 spans 14 amino acids. CDR3 region: CASSETGSYNEQFF. The CDR3 DNA is TGTGCCAGCAGTGAGACAGGTTCCTACAATGAGCAGTTCTTC.

This sequence joins TRBV19 and TRBJ2-2, with 7 positions matching TRBD2. CDR3 size: 18 residues. J gave up 3 bases and V 7 bases, and 17 bases lay outside the gene matches. Germline assignment: CDR1 LNHDA and CDR2 SQIVND (reference sequence). CDR3 in DNA: TGTGCCAGTACCTCGCGGGGGAGGCTAGCGGAGGACACCGGGGAGCTGTTTTTT. This translates into CASTSRGRLAEDTGELFF.

The CDR3 DNA follows: TGTGCCAGTAGTCTTCGGACAGGGGCAGATACGCAGTATTTT. Protein product: CASSLRTGADTQYF. The genes are TRBV19 and TRBJ2-3, with 9 nucleotides matching TRBD1. Trimming cost V 5 bases and J 4 bases; bases outside gene matches: 4. The CDR3 loop spans 14 amino acids. CDR1 is LNHDA, CDR2 SQIVND, per germline (reference sequence).

Comment on this clone: A single base separates this from a much larger clone, so it may be a read error. The rearrangement joins TRBV6-5 to TRBJ2-7; D remains unclear. There are 13 residues in the CDR3. V gave up 6 bases and J gave up 0 bases, with 9 bases separating them. From germline, CDR1 is MNHEY and CDR2 SVGAGI. In nucleotides, the CDR3 is TGTGCCAGCAGCTTACAGAGCTCCTACGAGCAGTACTTC. Its translation: CASSLQSSYEQYF.

The rearrangement joins TRBV11-2 to TRBJ2-3; D is perhaps TRBD1 (6 bases). Germline V gene sequence: CDR1 SGHAT, CDR2 FQNNGV. V was cut by 6 bases and J by 7 bases, with 20 bases left in between. The CDR3 covers 15 residues. The CDR3 DNA follows: TGTGCCAGCAGTCAAAGCTCAGGGGCCAGGAATACGCAGTATTTT. Protein product: CASSQSSGARNTQYF.

The V gene is TRBV27, the J gene TRBJ2-1, with 8 bases lining up with TRBD2. Losses at the gene ends were 5 bases for V and 3 bases for J; bases not matched to a gene: 3. This CDR3 has 14 amino acids. Germline V gene data show CDR1 as MNHEY and CDR2 as SMNVEV (reference sequence). The CDR3 is CASSPSGSYNEQFF. DNA for the CDR3: TGTGCCAGCAGTCCAAGCGGGAGCTACAATGAGCAGTTCTTC.

The genes are TRBV5-1 and TRBJ1-3; possible D gene TRBD1, 6 bases. The CDR3 consists of 15 residues. Germline lookup yields CDR1 SGHRS and CDR2 YFSETQ. Between the trimmed V and J ends, which lost 1 base and 1 base, there was a span of 9 bases. The CDR3 is CASSLSGDSGNTIYF. The CDR3 nucleotides are TGCGCCAGCAGCTTGTCAGGGGATTCTGGAAACACCATATATTTT.

As concerns this clone: This may come from a read error, since a much larger clone is one base off. Other DNA sequences in this sample translate to the same CDR3. The V gene is TRBV4-1, the J gene TRBJ1-3, with unresolved D. CDR3 length: 12 residues. Germline CDR1 MGHRA, CDR2 YSYEKL. The CDR3 bases are TGCGCCAGCAGCCAAGCAGGAAACACTATATATTTT. This codes for CASSQAGNTIYF.

Details on this clone: At one of its ends the junction is not consistent with the germline gene, which may arise from a read error. This chain links TRBV12-5 with TRBJ2-5; a weak D match, TRBD2 (5 bases). Germline V gene data show CDR1 as LGHNT and CDR2 as FRNRAP. CDR3 length equals 13 residues. The CDR3 sequence: CASGWTGEEAQYF. The CDR3 DNA reads TGTGCTAGTGGTTGGACTGGAGAAGAGGCCCAGTACTTC.

The J gene is TRBJ2-7, the V gene TRBV4-2; D not certain. CDR1 is LGHNA, CDR2 YNFKEQ, per germline. Trimming removed 0 bases from V and 2 bases from J, with 17 bases in between. This CDR3 has 17 amino acids. The CDR3 loop reads CASSQDIPGQITYEQYF. The CDR3 nucleotides read TGTGCCAGCAGCCAAGACATTCCTGGGCAGATCACCTACGAGCAGTACTTC.